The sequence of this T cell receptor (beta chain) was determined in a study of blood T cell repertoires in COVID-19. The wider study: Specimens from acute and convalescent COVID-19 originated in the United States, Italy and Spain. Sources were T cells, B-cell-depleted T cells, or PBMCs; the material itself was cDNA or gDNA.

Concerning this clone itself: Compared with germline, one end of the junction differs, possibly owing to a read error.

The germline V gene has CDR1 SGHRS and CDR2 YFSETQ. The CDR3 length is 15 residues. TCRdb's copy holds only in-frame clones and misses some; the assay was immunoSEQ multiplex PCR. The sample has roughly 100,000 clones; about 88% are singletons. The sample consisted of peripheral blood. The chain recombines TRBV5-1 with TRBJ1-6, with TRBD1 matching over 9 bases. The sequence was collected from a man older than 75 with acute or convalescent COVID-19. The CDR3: CARSDRQGGLRPLHF. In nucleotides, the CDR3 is TGCGCCCGCAGCGACCGACAGGGGGGCCTCCGGCCCCTCCACTTT. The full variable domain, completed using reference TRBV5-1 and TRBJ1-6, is KAGVTQTPRYLIKTRGQQVTLSCSPISGHRSVSWYQQTPGQGLQFLFEYFSETQRNKGNFPGRFSGRQFSNSRSEMNVSTLELGDSALYLCARSDRQGGLRPLHFGNGTRLTVT.